This T cell receptor (beta chain) was observed in a study of shared clonotypes between healthy human individuals. The study drew its donors from healthy HIV-negative adults without recent acute infections or vaccinations. Unsorted PBMC DNA sequencing spanned ten immunoSEQ deep assay plates. TCRdb keeps only in-frame clones here, not all; method: immunoSEQ multiplex PCR. The sample has 470,000 or so clones; around 85% are singletons. CDR1 and CDR2 (germline): SGHRS, YFSETQ. The CDR3 is made up of 15 amino acids. The source of this sequence is a middle-aged woman in good health. Some clones in this sample may be carry-over from other donors' samples. The chain uses TRBV5-1 and TRBJ2-5; TRBD2 aligns across 7 bases. The assigned J gene may be wrong: the sequence end matches TRBJ2-7 better. The sequenced sample was PBMCs. The CDR3 region has the DNA TGCGCCAGCAGCTTGGCCCCGGGAGGCCCCTACGAGCAGTACTTC. Translated, it gives CASSLAPGGPYEQYF.